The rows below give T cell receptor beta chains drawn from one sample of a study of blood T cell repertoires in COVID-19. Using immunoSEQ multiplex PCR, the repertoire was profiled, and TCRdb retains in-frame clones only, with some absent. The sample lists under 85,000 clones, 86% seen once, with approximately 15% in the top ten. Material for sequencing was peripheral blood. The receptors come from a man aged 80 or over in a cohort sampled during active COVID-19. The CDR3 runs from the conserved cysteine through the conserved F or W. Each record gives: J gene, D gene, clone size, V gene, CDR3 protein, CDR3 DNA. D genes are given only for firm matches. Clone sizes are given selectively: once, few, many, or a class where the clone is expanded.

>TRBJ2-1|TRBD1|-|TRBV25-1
CASSEVPGDRGSNEQFF
TGTGCCAGCAGTGAAGTCCCCGGGGACAGGGGGTCAAATGAGCAGTTCTTC
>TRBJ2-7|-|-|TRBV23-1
CASSPTTVKVYEQYF
TGCGCCAGCAGTCCTACGACAGTGAAGGTTTACGAGCAGTACTTC
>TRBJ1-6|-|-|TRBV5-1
CASKSRQYAPLHF
TGCGCCAGCAAGTCTAGACAGTACGCACCCCTCCACTTT
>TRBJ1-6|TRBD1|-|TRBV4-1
CASRPLLGQGFTPYNSPLHF
TGCGCCAGCAGGCCCTTATTGGGACAGGGGTTTACACCCTATAATTCACCCCTCCACTTT
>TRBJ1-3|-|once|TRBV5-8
CASSGPVVLNTIYF
TGTGCCAGCAGCGGCCCCGTGGTTCTAAACACCATATATTTT
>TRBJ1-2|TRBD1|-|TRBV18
CASSPRDSGNGYTF
TGTGCCAGCTCACCACGGGACAGTGGGAACGGCTACACCTTC
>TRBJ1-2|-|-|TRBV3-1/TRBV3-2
CASSQGGGYGYTF
TGTGCCAGCAGCCAAGGAGGGGGCTATGGCTACACCTTC
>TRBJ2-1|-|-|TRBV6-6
CASSPGYNEQFF
TGTGCCAGCAGCCCGGGCTACAATGAGCAGTTCTTC
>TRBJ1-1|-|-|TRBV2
CASSLSLDKNTEAFF
TGTGCCAGCAGCTTATCGTTGGACAAGAACACTGAAGCTTTCTTT
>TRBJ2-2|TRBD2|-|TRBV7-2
CASSPPPGGPGELFF
TGTGCCAGCAGCCCCCCCCCGGGGGGGCCCGGGGAGCTGTTTTTT
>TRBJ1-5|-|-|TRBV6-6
CASSHPRSREFSEITNQPQHF
TGTGCCAGCAGCCACCCCCGGTCCAGGGAATTTTCGGAAATCACCAATCAGCCCCAGCATTTT
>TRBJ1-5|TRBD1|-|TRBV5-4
CASSLDRGSGQPQHF
TGTGCCAGCAGCTTGGACAGGGGGTCCGGTCAGCCCCAGCATTTT
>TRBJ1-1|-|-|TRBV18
CASSPAMDTNTEAFF
TGTGCCAGCTCACCAGCAATGGACACGAACACTGAAGCTTTCTTT
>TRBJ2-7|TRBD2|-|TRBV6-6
CASSSGTSIYEQYF
TGTGCCAGCAGCTCCGGGACTAGCATCTACGAGCAGTACTTC
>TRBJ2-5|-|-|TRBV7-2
CASSLTRYQEAQYF
TGTGCCAGCAGCTTAACTCGGTACCAAGAGGCCCAGTACTTC
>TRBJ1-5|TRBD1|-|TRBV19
CASSRGRGQGLNQPQHF
TGTGCCAGTAGTAGGGGGAGAGGACAGGGCTTAAATCAGCCCCAGCATTTT
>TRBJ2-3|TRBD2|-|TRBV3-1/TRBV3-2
CASSQGLAGGSSTDTQYF
TGTGCCAGCAGCCAAGGACTAGCGGGGGGCTCTAGCACAGATACGCAGTATTTT
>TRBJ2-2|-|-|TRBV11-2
CASSLVRGGGELFF
TGTGCCAGCAGCTTAGTAAGAGGTGGCGGGGAGCTGTTTTTT
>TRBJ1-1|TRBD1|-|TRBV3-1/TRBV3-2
CASSAGGDSTEAFF
TGTGCCAGCAGCGCAGGGGGCGACAGCACTGAAGCTTTCTTT
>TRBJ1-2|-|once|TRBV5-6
CASSLVGGGYTF
TGTGCCAGCAGCTTGGTAGGGGGAGGCTACACCTTC
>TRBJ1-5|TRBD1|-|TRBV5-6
CASSWGQNSNQPQHF
TGTGCCAGCAGCTGGGGACAGAATAGCAATCAGCCCCAGCATTTT
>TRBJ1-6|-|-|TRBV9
CASSVGGGDSPLHF
TGTGCCAGCAGCGTAGGAGGAGGGGATTCACCCCTCCACTTT
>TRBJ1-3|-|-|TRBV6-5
CASSRGAGNTIYF
TGTGCCAGCAGTCGGGGGGCTGGAAACACCATATATTTT
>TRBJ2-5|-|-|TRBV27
CASSLAGLQETQYF
TGTGCCAGCAGTTTAGCTGGGCTCCAAGAGACCCAGTACTTC
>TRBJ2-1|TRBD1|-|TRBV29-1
CSVGTGGNEQFF
TGCAGCGTTGGGACAGGGGGCAATGAGCAGTTCTTC
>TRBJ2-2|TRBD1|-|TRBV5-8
CASSGDSRGTGELFF
TGTGCCAGCAGCGGGGACAGCCGGGGCACCGGGGAGCTGTTTTTT
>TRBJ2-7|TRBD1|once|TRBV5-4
CASSLGTGETYEQYF
TGTGCCAGCAGCCTCGGGACAGGGGAAACCTACGAGCAGTACTTC
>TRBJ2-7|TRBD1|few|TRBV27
CASSPWTGDYEQYF
TGTGCCAGCAGTCCTTGGACAGGGGATTACGAGCAGTACTTC
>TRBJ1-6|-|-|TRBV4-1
CASSQEGGVDSPLHF
TGCGCCAGCAGCCAAGAGGGGGGGGTAGATTCACCCCTCCACTTT
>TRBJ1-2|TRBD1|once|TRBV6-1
CASSAADRGRGRNYGYTF
TGTGCCAGCAGTGCCGCCGACAGGGGGCGGGGGCGGAACTATGGCTACACCTTC
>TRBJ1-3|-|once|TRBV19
CASSQETSSGNTIYF
TGTGCCAGTAGCCAGGAAACTAGCTCTGGAAACACCATATATTTT
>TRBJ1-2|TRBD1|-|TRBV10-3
CAISDMGQGGTF
TGTGCCATCAGTGACATGGGACAGGGGGGTACCTTC
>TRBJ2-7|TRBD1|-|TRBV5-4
CASSGRATGSLYEQYF
TGTGCCAGCAGCGGGCGGGCGACAGGGAGTCTCTACGAGCAGTACTTC
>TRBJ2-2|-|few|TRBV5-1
CASSLHRENTGELFF
TGCGCCAGCAGCTTGCACAGGGAGAACACCGGGGAGCTGTTTTTT
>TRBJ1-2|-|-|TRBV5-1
CASSLSPSYGYTF
TGCGCCAGCAGCTTGTCGCCCAGCTATGGCTACACCTTC
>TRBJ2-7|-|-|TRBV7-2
CASSFSGGYEQYF
TGTGCCAGCAGCTTTAGCGGAGGCTACGAGCAGTACTTC
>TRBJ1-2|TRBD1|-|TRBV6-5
CASSYNRGPYGYTF
TGTGCCAGCAGTTACAACAGGGGACCCTATGGCTACACCTTC
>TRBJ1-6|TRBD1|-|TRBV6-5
CASTDRGRNSPLHF
TGTGCCAGCACCGACAGGGGGCGGAATTCACCCCTCCACTTT
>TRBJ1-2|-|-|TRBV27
CASSLGVPYGYTF
TGTGCCAGCAGCCTAGGGGTGCCCTATGGCTACACCTTC
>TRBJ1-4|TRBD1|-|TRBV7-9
CASSSPLGTGTNEKLFF
TGTGCCAGCAGCTCGCCATTGGGGACAGGGACTAATGAAAAACTGTTTTTT
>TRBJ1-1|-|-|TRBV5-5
CASSGSGLNTEAFF
TGTGCCAGCAGCGGATCAGGGTTGAACACTGAAGCTTTCTTT
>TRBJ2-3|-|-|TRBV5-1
CASSLTGAPDTQYF
TGCGCCAGCAGCTTGACTGGGGCCCCAGATACGCAGTATTTT
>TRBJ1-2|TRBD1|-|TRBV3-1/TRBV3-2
CASSHLQGLANYGYTF
TGTGCCAGCAGCCACTTACAGGGGTTAGCTAACTATGGCTACACCTTC
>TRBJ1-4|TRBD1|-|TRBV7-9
CASSTRQGAANEKLFF
TGTGCCAGCAGCACCCGACAGGGGGCGGCTAATGAAAAACTGTTTTTT
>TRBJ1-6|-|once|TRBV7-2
CASSLEQVYNSPLHF
TGTGCCAGCAGCTTAGAACAGGTCTATAATTCACCCCTCCACTTT